These T cell receptor beta chains were read from a single sample in a study of T cell repertoires in cytomegalovirus infection. Their recognized antigens are unknown. TCRdb analysed the reads with MiXCR anew, one entry per CDR3 protein. The sample has roughly 500,000 distinct CDR3 sequences, 33% seen once. The material sequenced was cultured PBMCs, taken from culture after CMV antigen stimulation. The source is a human donor in good health (CMV status not recorded). Some clones in this sample may be carry-over from other donors' samples. Each CDR3 is given with its conserved first and last residue. Each record gives: clone size, CDR3 length, D gene, J gene, V gene, CDR3 protein, CDR3 DNA. The D gene is left open where the match is weak. Clone size is stated in some rows and not others, as once, few, many or a class when expanded.

>few|14|TRBD2|TRBJ2-3|TRBV10-3
CAIRPGLAVDTQYF
TGTGCCATCAGACCGGGACTAGCCGTAGATACGCAGTATTTT
>.|16|.|TRBJ2-7|TRBV12-3/TRBV12-4
CASSLFIGGFGYEQYF
TGTGCCAGCAGTTTATTTATAGGAGGGTTCGGCTACGAGCAGTACTTC
>.|14|.|TRBJ1-2|TRBV27
CASSPFLQSYGYTF
TGTGCCAGCAGTCCCTTCCTCCAGAGCTATGGCTACACCTTC
>few|14|.|TRBJ2-4|TRBV7-2
CASSLEYFKNIQYF
TGTGCCAGCAGCTTAGAGTACTTCAAAAACATTCAGTACTTC
>many|14|TRBD1|TRBJ1-2|TRBV7-2
CASSRGQGPYGYTF
TGTGCCAGCAGCCGGGGACAGGGCCCCTATGGCTACACCTTC
>few|12|.|TRBJ1-2|TRBV19
CASSIPAEGYTF
TGTGCCAGTAGTATCCCGGCGGAGGGCTACACCTTC
>.|14|TRBD2|TRBJ2-1|TRBV7-9
CASSQGREANEQFF
TGTGCCAGCTCCCAAGGGCGGGAGGCCAATGAGCAGTTCTTC
>.|14|.|TRBJ1-1|TRBV27
CASSGSGIHTEAFF
TGTGCCAGCAGTGGATCCGGGATACACACTGAAGCTTTCTTT
>.|14|.|TRBJ2-3|TRBV7-2
CASIRSASTDTLYF
TGTGCCAGCATTAGGTCGGCAAGCACAGATACGCTGTATTTT
>.|15|.|TRBJ2-2|TRBV11-2
CASSPRLGEAGELFF
TGTGCCAGCAGCCCGCGGCTAGGGGAGGCCGGGGAGCTGTTTTTT
>.|15|TRBD1|TRBJ2-7|TRBV18
CASSRSRDRYDEQYF
TGTGCCAGCTCACGCAGTCGGGACAGGTACGACGAGCAGTACTTC
>few|16|TRBD2|TRBJ2-2|TRBV12-3/TRBV12-4
CASSPSGLAVTGELFF
TGTGCCAGCAGTCCCAGCGGACTAGCGGTTACCGGGGAGCTGTTTTTT
>.|13|.|TRBJ1-3|TRBV7-2
CASQGQNGNTIYF
TGTGCCAGCCAGGGACAAAACGGAAACACCATATATTTT
>few|15|TRBD1|TRBJ1-1|TRBV7-2
CASSLGTGARTEAFF
TGTGCCAGCAGCTTAGGGACAGGGGCGCGCACTGAAGCTTTCTTT
>.|14|TRBD1|TRBJ1-5|TRBV20-1
CSAPDRYSNQPQHF
TGCAGTGCTCCGGACAGGTATAGCAATCAGCCCCAGCATTTT
>.|14|TRBD2|TRBJ2-1|TRBV12-3/TRBV12-4
CASTPGLAGERQFF
TGTGCCAGCACTCCGGGACTAGCGGGAGAACGGCAGTTCTTC
>.|16|.|TRBJ2-6|TRBV19
CASSIVAASGANVLTF
TGTGCCAGTAGTATAGTCGCAGCCTCTGGGGCCAACGTCCTGACTTTC
>few|17|TRBD1|TRBJ1-1|TRBV6-6
CASSRPPGQGLNTEAFF
TGTGCCAGCAGCCGTCCCCCGGGACAGGGGCTGAACACTGAAGCTTTCTTT
>few|15|TRBD2|TRBJ2-1|TRBV7-3
CASSWTSGRGDEQFF
TGTGCCAGCAGCTGGACTAGCGGGAGGGGAGATGAGCAGTTCTTC
>.|18|TRBD1|TRBJ1-1|TRBV12-3/TRBV12-4
CASSPPPRQGASNTEAFF
TGTGCCAGCAGTCCTCCCCCGCGACAGGGGGCTTCGAACACTGAAGCTTTCTTT
>few|16|TRBD1|TRBJ2-5|TRBV5-4
CASRPETTGAMETQYF
TGTGCCAGCAGACCCGAAACGACAGGGGCTATGGAGACCCAGTACTTC
>few|12|.|TRBJ1-5|TRBV7-2
CASSLNLQPQHF
TGTGCCAGCAGCTTAAACCTCCAGCCCCAGCATTTT
>.|15|TRBD1|TRBJ2-4|TRBV6-2/TRBV6-3
CASRPTGTAKNIQYF
TGTGCCAGCCGCCCCACCGGGACAGCTAAAAACATTCAGTACTTC
>.|14|.|TRBJ1-1|TRBV19
CASSTHQGRTEAFF
TGTGCCAGTAGTACCCATCAGGGGCGCACTGAAGCTTTCTTT
>.|13|.|TRBJ2-1|TRBV12-3/TRBV12-4
CASILDSPLEQFF
TGTGCCAGCATCCTAGACAGCCCTCTTGAGCAGTTCTTC
>few|13|TRBD2|TRBJ2-3|TRBV7-8
CASTSARTDTQYF
TGTGCCAGTACTAGCGCCCGCACAGATACGCAGTATTTT
>.|14|TRBD1|TRBJ2-4|TRBV27
CASSIRDSQNIQYF
TGTGCCAGCAGTATACGGGACAGCCAAAACATTCAGTACTTC
>.|20|TRBD2|TRBJ2-5|TRBV7-8
CASSLVHRGRGLAGVETQYF
TGTGCCAGCAGCTTAGTACACAGGGGGAGAGGACTAGCGGGAGTGGAGACCCAGTACTTC
>few|15|.|TRBJ1-4|TRBV19
CASTPGLPGREKLFF
TGTGCCAGTACTCCCGGACTCCCCGGAAGGGAAAAACTGTTTTTT
>few|14|.|TRBJ2-5|TRBV11-2
CASSLSLAGETQYF
TGTGCCAGCAGCTTAAGCCTAGCAGGAGAGACCCAGTACTTC
>.|14|.|TRBJ1-6|TRBV27
CASSLMADNSPLHF
TGTGCCAGCAGTTTAATGGCAGATAATTCACCCCTCCACTTT
>.|17|TRBD2|TRBJ2-2|TRBV28
CASSLIRLAENTGELFF
TGTGCCAGCAGTTTAATCAGACTAGCAGAGAACACCGGGGAGCTGTTTTTT
>.|12|.|TRBJ2-3|TRBV6-1
CASTTGGDSQYF
TGTGCCAGCACCACCGGTGGGGATTCGCAGTATTTT
>.|14|TRBD2|TRBJ2-1|TRBV11-3
CASSLHTGGREQFF
TGTGCCAGCAGCTTACATACGGGAGGGCGAGAGCAGTTCTTC
>.|16|TRBD2|TRBJ2-1|TRBV4-1
CASSQVGGRTYNEQFF
TGCGCCAGCAGCCAAGTAGGCGGGAGGACCTACAATGAGCAGTTCTTC
>.|15|TRBD2|TRBJ2-7|TRBV6-1
CASSEGLVGSSEQYF
TGTGCCAGCAGTGAGGGACTAGTTGGATCCAGCGAGCAGTACTTC
>.|13|.|TRBJ2-2|TRBV7-9
CASTDRNTGELFF
TGTGCCAGCACCGACCGTAACACCGGGGAGCTGTTTTTT
>many|18|.|TRBJ1-4|TRBV19
CASEPSDRPAGPLEKLFF
TGTGCCAGTGAACCCTCCGACCGACCGGCGGGTCCTCTTGAAAAACTGTTTTTT
>many|13|.|TRBJ1-1|TRBV27
CASSLSLNTEAFF
TGTGCCAGCAGCTTATCGTTGAACACTGAAGCTTTCTTT
>.|14|.|TRBJ1-6|TRBV25-1
CASSDYSGLKGLHF
TGTGCCAGCAGTGACTACTCAGGATTAAAGGGCCTCCACTTT
>.|12|TRBD1|TRBJ1-2|TRBV29-1
CSVGRGLWGYTF
TGCAGCGTTGGAAGGGGGCTTTGGGGCTACACCTTC
>.|18|.|TRBJ2-6|TRBV6-1
CASIGVGRVGSGANVLTF
TGTGCCAGCATCGGAGTTGGCAGGGTGGGTTCTGGGGCCAACGTCCTGACTTTC
>few|15|TRBD1|TRBJ2-2|TRBV6-2/TRBV6-3
CASTTGQGIGGELFF
TGTGCCAGCACCACCGGACAGGGTATAGGCGGGGAGCTGTTTTTT
>many|18|TRBD2|TRBJ2-1|TRBV12-3/TRBV12-4
CASSLVSPSGRVHNEQFF
TGTGCCAGCAGTTTAGTATCCCCCAGCGGGAGGGTCCACAATGAGCAGTTCTTC
>.|15|.|TRBJ1-5|TRBV2
CASTVGGAGNQPQHF
TGTGCCTCGACAGTGGGGGGGGCGGGCAATCAGCCCCAGCATTTT
>.|14|.|TRBJ1-2|TRBV6-6
CASNLRRGFYGYTF
TGTGCCAGCAATCTCCGTCGGGGATTCTATGGCTACACCTTC
>once|13|TRBD1|TRBJ2-7|TRBV6-2/TRBV6-3
CASSSPTGFGQYF
TGTGCCAGCAGCTCCCCGACAGGGTTCGGGCAGTACTTC
>many|13|.|TRBJ2-1|TRBV19
CASSTYMYNEQFF
TGTGCCAGTAGCACCTATATGTACAATGAGCAGTTCTTC
>.|16|.|TRBJ2-7|TRBV6-1
CASSEAPGTAAYEQYF
TGTGCCAGCAGTGAAGCTCCGGGGACGGCTGCCTACGAGCAGTACTTC
>few|13|.|TRBJ2-2|TRBV6-2/TRBV6-3
CASTPGNTGELFF
TGTGCCAGCACCCCGGGGAACACCGGGGAGCTGTTTTTT
>.|13|TRBD1|TRBJ1-4|TRBV25-1
CASRDRNGEKLSF
TGTGCCAGCAGGGACAGGAATGGCGAAAAACTGTCTTTT
>.|15|.|TRBJ2-7|TRBV4-3
CASSPQKDRGNEQYF
TGCGCCAGCAGCCCCCAAAAGGATCGGGGGAACGAGCAGTACTTC
>.|15|.|TRBJ2-4|TRBV14
CASSTEGIAKNIQYF
TGTGCCAGCAGCACGGAGGGAATAGCCAAAAACATTCAGTACTTC
>few|14|TRBD1|TRBJ2-4|TRBV7-2
CASRPTGATNIQYF
TGTGCCAGCAGACCAACAGGGGCGACGAACATTCAGTACTTC
>few|13|.|TRBJ2-1|TRBV10-3
CAISSDENNEQFF
TGTGCCATCAGCTCCGACGAGAACAATGAGCAGTTCTTC
>.|13|.|TRBJ2-3|TRBV20-1
CSSIRAGTDTQYF
TGCAGTTCTATTCGAGCGGGCACAGATACGCAGTATTTT
>few|14|TRBD1|TRBJ1-2|TRBV7-9
CASSFGQENYGYTF
TGTGCCAGCAGCTTCGGACAGGAGAACTATGGCTACACCTTC
>few|16|TRBD2|TRBJ2-1|TRBV11-2
CASSSPLAGGGNEQFF
TGTGCCAGCAGCTCACCCTTAGCGGGAGGGGGCAATGAGCAGTTCTTC
>.|15|TRBD1|TRBJ1-2|TRBV19
CASSADRGANYGYTF
TGTGCCAGTAGTGCGGACAGGGGTGCTAACTATGGCTACACCTTC